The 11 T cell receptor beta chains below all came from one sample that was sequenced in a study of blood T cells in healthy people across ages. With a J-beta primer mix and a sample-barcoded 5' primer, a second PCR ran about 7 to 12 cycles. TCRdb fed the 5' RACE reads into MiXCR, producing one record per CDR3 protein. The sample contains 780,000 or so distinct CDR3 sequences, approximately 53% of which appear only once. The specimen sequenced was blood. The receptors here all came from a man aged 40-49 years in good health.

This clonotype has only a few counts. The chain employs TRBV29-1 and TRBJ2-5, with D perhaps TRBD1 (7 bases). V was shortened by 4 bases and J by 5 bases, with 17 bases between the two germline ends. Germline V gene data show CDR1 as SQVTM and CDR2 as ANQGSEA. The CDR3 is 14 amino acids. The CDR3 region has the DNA TGCAGCGTTGGAGACAGGGTCGGAGGGGAGACCCAGTACTTC. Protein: CSVGDRVGGETQYF.

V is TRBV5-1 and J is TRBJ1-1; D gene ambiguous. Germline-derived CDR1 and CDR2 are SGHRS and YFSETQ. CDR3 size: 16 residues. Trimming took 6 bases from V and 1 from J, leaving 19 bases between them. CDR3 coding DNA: TGCGCCAGCACCCTGGGGTATGAGGGAAGGAACACTGAAGCTTTCTTT. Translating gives CASTLGYEGRNTEAFF.

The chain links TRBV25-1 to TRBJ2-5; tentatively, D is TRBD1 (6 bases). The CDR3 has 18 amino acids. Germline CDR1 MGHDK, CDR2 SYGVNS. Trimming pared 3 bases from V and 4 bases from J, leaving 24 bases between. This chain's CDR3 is CASSDPGKGQATGETQYF. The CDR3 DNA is TGTGCCAGCAGTGACCCGGGGAAGGGGCAGGCGACAGGAGAGACCCAGTACTTC.

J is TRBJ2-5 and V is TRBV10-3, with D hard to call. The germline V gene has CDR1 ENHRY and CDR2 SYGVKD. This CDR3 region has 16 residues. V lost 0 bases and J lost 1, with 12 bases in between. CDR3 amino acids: CAISESSASAQETQYF. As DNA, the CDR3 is TGTGCCATCAGTGAGTCGAGCGCGTCAGCCCAAGAGACCCAGTACTTC.

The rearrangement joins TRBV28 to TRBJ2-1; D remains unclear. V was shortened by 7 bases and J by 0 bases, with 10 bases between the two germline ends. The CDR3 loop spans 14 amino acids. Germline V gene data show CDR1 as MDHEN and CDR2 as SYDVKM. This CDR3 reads CASKRKSSYNEQFF. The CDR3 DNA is TGTGCCAGCAAACGAAAGAGCTCCTACAATGAGCAGTTCTTC.

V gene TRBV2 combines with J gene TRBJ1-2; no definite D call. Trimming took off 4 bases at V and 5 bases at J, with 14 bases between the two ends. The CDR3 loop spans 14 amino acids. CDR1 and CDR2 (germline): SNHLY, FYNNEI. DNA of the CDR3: TGTGCCAGCAGTGCCAGCGGAAGCCCATATGGCTACACCTTC. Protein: CASSASGSPYGYTF.

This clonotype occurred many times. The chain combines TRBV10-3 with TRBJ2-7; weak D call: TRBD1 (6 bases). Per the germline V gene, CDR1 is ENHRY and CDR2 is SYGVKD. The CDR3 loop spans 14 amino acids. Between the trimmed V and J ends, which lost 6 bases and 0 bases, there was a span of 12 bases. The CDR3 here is CAISSDRSSYEQYF. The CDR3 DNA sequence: TGTGCCATCAGCTCCGACAGGAGCTCCTACGAGCAGTACTTC.

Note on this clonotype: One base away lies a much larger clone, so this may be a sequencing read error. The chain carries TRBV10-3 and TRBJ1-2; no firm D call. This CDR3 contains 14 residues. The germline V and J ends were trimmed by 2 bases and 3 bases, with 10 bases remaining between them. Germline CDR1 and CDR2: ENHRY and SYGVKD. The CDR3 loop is CAISEAREDYGYTF. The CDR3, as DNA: TGTGCCATCAGTGAGGCGAGGGAAGACTATGGCTACACCTTC.

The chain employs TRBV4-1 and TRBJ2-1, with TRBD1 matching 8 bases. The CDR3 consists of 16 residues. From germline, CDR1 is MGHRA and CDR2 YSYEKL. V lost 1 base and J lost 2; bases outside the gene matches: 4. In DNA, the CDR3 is TGCGCCAGCAGCCAAGTCACAGGGGGTACCTACAATGAGCAGTTCTTC. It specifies CASSQVTGGTYNEQFF.

The DNA of the CDR3 is TGTGCCAGCAGTCGACAGGGGGGAAATCTGGAGACCCAGTACTTC. It specifies CASSRQGGNLETQYF. The gene calls are TRBV12-3 or TRBV12-4 and TRBJ2-5; 9 bases are a match to TRBD1. This CDR3 has 15 residues. With V trimmed by 5 bases and J by 5 bases, 9 bases remained unmatched.

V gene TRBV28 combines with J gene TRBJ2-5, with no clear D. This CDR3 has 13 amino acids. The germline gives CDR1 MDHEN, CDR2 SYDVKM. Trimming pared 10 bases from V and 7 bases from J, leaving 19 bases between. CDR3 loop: CATYGDPAGTQYF. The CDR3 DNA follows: TGTGCCACCTACGGAGACCCAGCAGGGACCCAGTACTTC.